These T cell receptor beta chains were read from a single sample in a study of blood T cell repertoires in COVID-19. Profiled with immunoSEQ multiplex PCR; TCRdb holds only in-frame clones, not every one. The sample carries around 260,000 clones, around 80% recorded once. The specimen sequenced was PBMCs or T cells enriched from blood (not recorded which). The receptors here all came from a man under 40 with acute COVID-19. Each CDR3 is given with its conserved first and last residue. Each record gives: V gene, J gene, CDR3 protein.

V: TRBV5-1; J: TRBJ2-2; CDR3: CASSTNRGIGSGELFF
V: TRBV7-2; J: TRBJ2-1; CDR3: CASSLNWGGSSYNEQFF
V: TRBV19; J: TRBJ1-3; CDR3: CASSTSTGNTIYF
V: TRBV28; J: TRBJ1-4; CDR3: CASSLTRTGFNEKLFF
V: TRBV18; J: TRBJ1-4; CDR3: CASSDRTGGNAEKLFF
V: TRBV7-6; J: TRBJ1-1; CDR3: CASSSQGRGYAIEAFF
V: TRBV27; J: TRBJ2-3; CDR3: CASSTAAATWDTQYF
V: TRBV14; J: TRBJ1-2; CDR3: CASSPHTGGYGYTF
V: TRBV19; J: TRBJ1-1; CDR3: CASSMDGDTEAFF
V: TRBV5-1; J: TRBJ2-2; CDR3: CASSEGVTGELFF
V: TRBV30; J: TRBJ2-5; CDR3: CAWSGGLAAKETQYF
V: TRBV19; J: TRBJ1-5; CDR3: CASSGLGAQFGNQPQHF
V: TRBV6-5; J: TRBJ2-1; CDR3: CASSRRLASNEQFF
V: TRBV11-3; J: TRBJ2-5; CDR3: CASSPGTSGNLVETQYF
V: TRBV11-2; J: TRBJ1-2; CDR3: CASSLDPRGTNYGYTF
V: TRBV19; J: TRBJ2-1; CDR3: CASRPGLESGEQFF
V: TRBV5-1; J: TRBJ1-6; CDR3: CASSSTGTDSPLHF
V: TRBV18; J: TRBJ1-1; CDR3: CASSREVWGQAFF
V: TRBV11-2; J: TRBJ2-1; CDR3: CASSGQRGDNNEQFF
V: TRBV27; J: TRBJ1-6; CDR3: CASSFRRGSSPLHF
V: TRBV4-3; J: TRBJ2-2; CDR3: CASSPHFTGELFF
V: TRBV6-5; J: TRBJ1-6; CDR3: CASTNRASYNSPLHF
V: TRBV19; J: TRBJ1-2; CDR3: CASSAGTGGFGYTF
V: TRBV24-1; J: TRBJ2-3; CDR3: CATSDRTGGNTDTQYF
V: TRBV9; J: TRBJ2-3; CDR3: CASSVSGTISTDTQYF
V: TRBV5-1; J: TRBJ1-6; CDR3: CASSLGQGDNSPLHF
V: TRBV3-1/TRBV3-2; J: TRBJ2-3; CDR3: CASGWGLTQYF
V: TRBV7-3; J: TRBJ2-1; CDR3: CASSLNVAGPNEQFF
V: TRBV5-6; J: TRBJ1-1; CDR3: CASSQGIGVRGFF
V: TRBV6-5; J: TRBJ1-5; CDR3: CASSLGQSNQPQHF
V: TRBV18; J: TRBJ2-2; CDR3: CASSPPSDTGELFF
V: TRBV7-8; J: TRBJ2-5; CDR3: CASSLGGAEQETQYF
V: TRBV28; J: TRBJ1-5; CDR3: CASSLLGGNNQPQHF
V: TRBV7-8; J: TRBJ1-5; CDR3: CASSPRGQPQHF
V: TRBV5-6; J: TRBJ1-2; CDR3: CASTSSRRGGYTF
V: TRBV10-1; J: TRBJ1-1; CDR3: CASCQGLNTEAFF
V: TRBV19; J: TRBJ1-2; CDR3: CASSAIGAHYGYTF
V: TRBV7-2; J: TRBJ1-5; CDR3: CASSSRQGVLGNQPQHF
V: TRBV6-5; J: TRBJ1-5; CDR3: CASRPTGGSNQPQHF
V: TRBV19; J: TRBJ2-3; CDR3: CASSVPGLGPDTQYF
V: TRBV7-2; J: TRBJ1-5; CDR3: CASSSRGGAQPQHF